The 23 T cell receptor beta chains in this list originate from one sample, sequenced in a study of shared clonotypes between healthy human individuals. Method: immunoSEQ multiplex PCR; TCRdb's copy keeps in-frame clones and lacks some. The table includes about 1 million clones, more than 65% detected once. The sample was memory CD4+ T cells sorted from blood. The subset was: CD45RA-negative fraction. All receptors derive from a young man in good health.

The chain carries TRBV7-2 and TRBJ2-1, with D tentatively TRBD1 (6 bases). This CDR3 comprises 16 residues. V gave up 5 bases and J gave up 4 bases, with 18 bases separating them. Germline CDR1 SGHTA, CDR2 FQGNSA. In DNA, the CDR3 is TGTGCCAGCAGCGACGCCCTGGGACAAAGATACAATGAGCAGTTCTTC. Its translation is CASSDALGQRYNEQFF.

The chain joins TRBV7-9 to TRBJ2-1, with 16 bases matching TRBD2. V gave up 5 bases and J gave up 10 bases; unmatched junction bases: 8. The CDR3 contains 16 residues. Germline V gives CDR1 SEHNR, CDR2 FQNEAQ (reference sequence). The CDR3 region is CASSTGLAGGQEEQFF. In DNA, the CDR3 is TGTGCCAGCAGCACGGGACTAGCGGGGGGGCAGGAAGAGCAGTTCTTC.

This clone was counted a few times. This chain joins TRBV9 and TRBJ2-2, with D possibly matching TRBD1 (6 bases). The CDR3 is 14 residues long. Between the trimmed V and J ends, which lost 3 bases and 7 bases, there was a span of 13 bases. Germline assignment: CDR1 SGDLS and CDR2 YYNGEE. The CDR3 spells CASSAQGSIGELFF. CDR3 nucleotide sequence: TGTGCCAGCAGCGCACAGGGTAGCATCGGGGAGCTGTTTTTT. Variable domain in full (rest from reference TRBV9 and TRBJ2-2): DSGVTQTPKHLITATGQRVTLRCSPRSGDLSVYWYQQSLDQGLQFLIQYYNGEERAKGNILERFSAQQFPDLHSELNLSSLELGDSALYFCASSAQGSIGELFFGEGSRLTVL.

J is TRBJ2-5 and V is TRBV5-4; D possibly corresponds to TRBD1 (6 bases). The germline V gene has CDR1 SGHNT and CDR2 YYREEE (reference sequence). There are 14 residues in the CDR3. V shed 4 bases and J shed 6 bases, with 16 bases lying between them. In DNA form, the CDR3 reads TGTGCCAGCAGCCTACCCACAGGGCCACAGACCCAGTACTTC. It translates to CASSLPTGPQTQYF.

In this sample, this clone turned up many times. Other DNA sequences in this sample translate to the same CDR3. The V call is TRBV7-2, the J call TRBJ1-5, with 11 bases lining up with TRBD1. The CDR3 contains 17 residues. V gave up 5 bases and J gave up 1 base; unmatched junction bases: 7. In germline, CDR1 is SGHTA, CDR2 FQGNSA. The CDR3, as DNA: TGTGCCAGCAGCCTTGGACAGGGGGCAAGGAGCAATCAGCCCCAGCATTTT. This translates into CASSLGQGARSNQPQHF.

This clone was observed once. V gene TRBV30 combines with J gene TRBJ1-1; D is undetermined. Between the trimmed V and J ends, which lost 4 bases and 4 bases, there was a span of 16 bases. The germline gives CDR1 GTSNPN, CDR2 SVGIG (reference sequence). CDR3 size: 14 residues. CDR3: CAWTNRAWATEAFF. The CDR3 DNA is TGTGCCTGGACGAACCGGGCCTGGGCCACTGAAGCTTTCTTT.

This clone was seen a handful of times. CDR3 coding DNA: TGTGCCAGCAGACAGGGAGTTTGGGAAGCTTTCTTT. This sequence encodes CASRQGVWEAFF. V usage is TRBV6-1 and J usage is TRBJ1-1, with D possibly being TRBD1 (6 bases). CDR3 length: 12 amino acids. V lost 6 bases and J 8 bases, leaving 13 bases between the germline ends. Germline V gene data show CDR1 as MNHNS and CDR2 as SASEGT.

The gene calls are TRBV5-1 and TRBJ2-1; a weak D match, TRBD2 (7 bases). V was trimmed by 5 bases and J by 3 bases, leaving 18 bases between them. The CDR3 is made up of 16 amino acids. Germline V gene sequence: CDR1 SGHRS, CDR2 YFSETQ. CDR3 protein: CASSPGGGEGYNEQFF. DNA of the CDR3: TGCGCCAGCAGTCCTGGCGGGGGCGAGGGCTACAATGAGCAGTTCTTC. Filled out from reference TRBV5-1 and TRBJ2-1, the complete variable domain reads KAGVTQTPRYLIKTRGQQVTLSCSPISGHRSVSWYQQTPGQGLQFLFEYFSETQRNKGNFPGRFSGRQFSNSRSEMNVSTLELGDSALYLCASSPGGGEGYNEQFFGPGTRLTVL.

A single count supports this clone. This CDR3 reads CASSLEGELNEQFF. For the CDR3, the DNA is TGTGCCAGCAGCTTGGAAGGGGAGTTAAATGAGCAGTTCTTC. This sequence joins TRBV5-4 and TRBJ2-1; D assignment may be TRBD1 or TRBD2 (5 bases each). The CDR3 runs 14 residues. Trimming stripped 0 bases from V and 7 bases from J, with 11 bases between. CDR1 and CDR2 (germline): SGHNT, YYREEE (reference sequence).

The genes are TRBV6-5 and TRBJ2-7; perhaps D is TRBD1 or TRBD2 (5 bases each). Trimming took off 5 bases at V and 4 bases at J, with 15 bases between the two ends. The V gene's germline CDR1 is MNHEY and CDR2 SVGAGI. The CDR3 totals 14 residues. The DNA of the CDR3 is TGTGCCAGCAGTCCCCTACGGGACGTATACGAGCAGTACTTC. Translation: CASSPLRDVYEQYF.

The chain links TRBV18 to TRBJ1-6; D unresolved. Trimming pared 3 bases from V and 7 bases from J, leaving 10 bases between. Germline assignment: CDR1 KGHSH and CDR2 LQKENI. CDR3 length equals 14 residues. CDR3 in amino acids: CASSPTRENSPLHF. CDR3 DNA: TGTGCCAGCTCACCCACCCGGGAAAATTCACCCCTCCACTTT.

V and J are TRBV15 and TRBJ1-6, with D hard to call. The CDR3 loop spans 14 amino acids. Trimming stripped 0 bases from V and 10 bases from J, with 10 bases between. CDR1 is LNHNV, CDR2 YYDKDF, per germline (reference sequence). The CDR3 nucleotides read TGTGCCACCAGCAGAGATAGAGGCCGCTCACCCCTCCACTTT. Protein sequence: CATSRDRGRSPLHF.

The chain is built from TRBV18 and TRBJ1-2, with D possibly matching TRBD1 (6 bases). V lost 1 base, J lost 5 bases, and 11 bases lay in between. The V gene's germline CDR1 is KGHSH and CDR2 LQKENI. CDR3 length: 14 residues. In DNA form, the CDR3 reads TGTGCCAGCTCACCACGTCCAGGGGATTATGGCTACACCTTC. It codes for CASSPRPGDYGYTF.

The rearrangement uses TRBV11-2 and TRBJ2-3; D is possibly TRBD2 (5 bases). Germline V gene data show CDR1 as SGHAT and CDR2 as FQNNGV. CDR3 size: 15 residues. The V and J ends lost 5 bases and 4 bases respectively, with 16 bases between them. The chain's CDR3 is CASSPLGLRADTQYF. The CDR3 region has the DNA TGTGCCAGCAGCCCCCTAGGACTCCGGGCAGATACGCAGTATTTT.

V is TRBV2 and J is TRBJ2-2; a weak D match, TRBD2 (6 bases). The CDR3 extends over 15 amino acids. V was shortened by 7 bases and J by 1 base, with 13 bases between the two germline ends. Looked up from germline, CDR1 is SNHLY and CDR2 is FYNNEI. The CDR3 sequence is CASTVGLGNTGELFF. The CDR3 DNA reads as TGTGCCAGCACCGTGGGACTGGGGAACACCGGGGAGCTGTTTTTT. The full variable domain, completed using reference TRBV2 and TRBJ2-2, is EPEVTQTPSHQVTQMGQEVILRCVPISNHLYFYWYRQILGQKVEFLVSFYNNEISEKSEIFDDQFSVERPDGSNFTLKIRSTKLEDSAMYFCASTVGLGNTGELFFGEGSRLTVL.

V gene TRBV5-4 combines with J gene TRBJ2-1; a possible D gene is TRBD1 (6 bases). Germline V lookup: CDR1 SGHNT, CDR2 YYREEE (reference sequence). The CDR3 has 15 residues. Trimming removed 3 bases from V and 6 bases from J, with 16 bases in between. CDR3 nucleotides: TGTGCCAGCAGCTCAGGGGCAGGGCAAACCAATGAGCAGTTCTTC. Translation: CASSSGAGQTNEQFF.

This rearrangement joins TRBV28 to TRBJ1-3, with 8 bases aligning to TRBD1. J gave up 0 bases and V 4 bases, and 8 bases lay outside the gene matches. CDR3 length equals 17 residues. Germline lookup yields CDR1 MDHEN and CDR2 SYDVKM. CDR3 sequence (DNA): TGTGCCAGCAGTTCACCCGGGACAGGCCTCTCTGGAAACACCATATATTTT. This translates into CASSSPGTGLSGNTIYF.

This chain links TRBV14 with TRBJ2-1; TRBD2 might be the D (5 bases). This CDR3 has 16 amino acids. V lost 4 bases, J lost 4 bases, and 17 bases lay in between. Germline V gives CDR1 SGHDN, CDR2 FVKESK. The CDR3 reads CASSRFFGPGYNEQFF. The CDR3 DNA is TGTGCCAGCAGCCGTTTTTTTGGCCCGGGGTACAATGAGCAGTTCTTC.

The genes are TRBV10-3 and TRBJ1-1; maybe TRBD1 (5 bases). There are 12 residues in the CDR3. In germline, CDR1 is ENHRY, CDR2 SYGVKD. Between the trimmed V and J ends, which lost 3 bases and 6 bases, there was a span of 8 bases. For the CDR3, the DNA is TGTGCCATCAGTGAAGGGGTCGCTGAAGCTTTCTTT. Its translation: CAISEGVAEAFF.

The chain has TRBV2 and TRBJ2-3; no clear D gene. The V gene lost 6 bases and the J gene lost 4 bases, with 20 bases spanning the gap. This CDR3 region has 16 residues. Germline V gene lookup returns CDR1 SNHLY and CDR2 FYNNEI. CDR3 DNA: TGTGCCAGCAGGGGAAGGGCTAGGGAAGGCGCAGATACGCAGTATTTT. Its protein is CASRGRAREGADTQYF.

This chain uses TRBV9 with TRBJ2-1; D is tentatively TRBD1 or TRBD2 (5 bases each). This CDR3 has 14 residues. Germline CDR1 and CDR2: SGDLS and YYNGEE. V dropped 5 bases and J dropped 8 bases, with 17 bases sitting between them. The CDR3 loop reads CASRAGTTGYEQFF. The CDR3 DNA sequence: TGTGCCAGCAGGGCCGGGACGACCGGGTATGAGCAGTTCTTC.

In its sample, this clone was seen once. This sequence is one base from a far larger clone and is likely a read error. V usage is TRBV4-1 and J usage is TRBJ1-3; a weak D match, TRBD1 (6 bases). Germline values: CDR1 MGHRA, CDR2 YSYEKL. The CDR3 covers 16 residues. V was clipped by 4 bases and J by 4 bases, with 17 bases between them. CDR3 residues: CASSPHPGQSGNTIYF. The CDR3 DNA reads TGCGCCAGCAGCCCCCACCCCGGACAGTCAGGAAACACCATATATTTT.

Written as DNA, the CDR3 is TGCAGCTGCCGACAGGGCGGCCTTGGGAGAGATACGCAGTATTTT. It encodes CSCRQGGLGRDTQYF. The chain uses TRBV29-1 and TRBJ2-3; 7 bases agree with TRBD1. The J segment lost 5 bases and the V segment lost 8 bases, leaving 16 bases of the junction unmatched. The length of the CDR3 is 15 residues. Germline CDR1 reads SQVTM; CDR2 reads ANQGSEA.